The next 22 T cell receptor beta chains were all read from a single sample in a study of cytotoxic CD8 clonotypes in ibrutinib-treated CLL. The data were produced by immunoSEQ multiplex PCR, yet TCRdb's version contains in-frame clones alone and is incomplete. In the table there are nearly 85,000 clones, 79% of which are singletons. The starting material was PBMCs, obtained after 12 months of ibrutinib treatment. These receptor sequences come from a human donor with chronic lymphocytic leukemia.

V gene TRBV4-3 combines with J gene TRBJ2-3; D not certain. V was cut by 0 bases and J by 6 bases, with 7 bases left in between. CDR3 length: 13 residues. Germline V gives CDR1 LGHNA, CDR2 YSLEER. This chain's CDR3 is CASSQEARDTQYF. The DNA for the CDR3 is TGCGCCAGCAGCCAAGAAGCTAGGGATACGCAGTATTTT.

The chain combines TRBV7-2 with TRBJ2-1; 8 bases line up with TRBD2. Trimming at V came to 5 bases and at J to 7 bases, leaving 10 bases not matched to a gene. CDR1 is SGHTA, CDR2 FQGNSA, per germline. The CDR3 length is 15 residues. CDR3 protein: CASSKTSAQGNEQFF. The CDR3 DNA reads TGTGCCAGCAGCAAGACTAGCGCCCAGGGGAATGAGCAGTTCTTC. Full variable domain (missing parts from reference TRBV7-2 and TRBJ2-1): GAGVSQSPSNKVTEKGKDVELRCDPISGHTALYWYRQSLGQGLEFLIYFQGNSAPDKSGLPSDRFSAERTGGSVSTLTIQRTQQEDSAVYLCASSKTSAQGNEQFFGPGTRLTVL.

V gene TRBV20-1 combines with J gene TRBJ2-7; D not certain. Between the trimmed V and J ends, which lost 3 bases and 2 bases, there was a span of 5 bases. This CDR3 contains 11 residues. Germline lookup yields CDR1 DFQATT and CDR2 SNEGSKA (reference sequence). CDR3 sequence: CSASGPYEQYF. The CDR3 DNA reads as TGCAGTGCTAGTGGACCCTACGAGCAGTACTTC.

This chain links TRBV6-5 with TRBJ1-1; D ambiguous. Germline V gene data show CDR1 as MNHEY and CDR2 as SVGAGI. The germline V and J ends were trimmed by 6 bases and 3 bases, with 8 bases remaining between them. This CDR3 is built from 12 residues. In DNA form, the CDR3 reads TGTGCCAGCAGCCGCGCCGACACTGAAGCTTTCTTT. This sequence encodes CASSRADTEAFF.

This clone was found once. The chain couples TRBV7-2 to TRBJ2-7, with 9 bases matching TRBD1. The length of the CDR3 is 14 residues. Germline V CDR1 and CDR2: SGHTA, FQGNSA. V was pared by 5 bases and J by 4 bases, with 6 bases of the junction left unmatched. In DNA form, the CDR3 reads TGTGCCAGCAGCCCACAGGGGGCTGGGTACGAGCAGTACTTC. It translates to CASSPQGAGYEQYF.

This chain joins TRBV7-3 and TRBJ2-7, with no clear D. The V gene lost 5 bases and the J gene lost 7 bases, with 15 bases spanning the gap. The CDR3 runs to 13 residues. From germline, CDR1 is SGHTA and CDR2 FQGTGA. The CDR3 DNA sequence: TGTGCCAGCAGCCCCACAAGACTGGGGGAGCAGTACTTC. Its translation: CASSPTRLGEQYF.

This clone was recorded only once. The J gene is TRBJ1-5, the V gene TRBV11-2; TRBD1 matches at 7 bases. Unmatched junction bases numbered 9, after V lost 5 bases and J lost 5 bases. The CDR3 contains 15 residues. Germline CDR1 reads SGHAT; CDR2 reads FQNNGV. This CDR3 reads CASSPRDSPDQPQHF. The CDR3 region has the DNA TGTGCCAGCAGCCCCCGGGACAGCCCGGATCAGCCCCAGCATTTT.

The chain couples TRBV19 to TRBJ2-1; D unresolved. Looked up from germline, CDR1 is LNHDA and CDR2 is SQIVND (reference sequence). Deletions cut 6 bases from V and 6 bases from J, with 9 bases between. The CDR3 is 12 residues long. This chain's CDR3 is CASRSRLNEQFF. As DNA, the CDR3 is TGTGCCAGTAGGTCCCGCCTCAATGAGCAGTTCTTC.

This chain uses TRBV4-3 with TRBJ1-2; D is ambiguous. CDR1 is LGHNA, CDR2 YSLEER, per germline. V lost 4 bases and J 4 bases, leaving 13 bases between the germline ends. This CDR3 has 14 amino acids. The CDR3 coding sequence is TGCGCCAGCAGCCCCGTGGAGGGAATCTATGGCTACACCTTC. It translates to CASSPVEGIYGYTF.

The rearrangement uses TRBV7-6 and TRBJ2-5, with 8 bases that match TRBD2. The CDR3 runs to 14 residues. The trim removed 2 bases at V and 5 bases at J, leaving 4 bases unmatched. Germline loops: CDR1 SGHVS, CDR2 FNYEAQ. The CDR3 coding sequence is TGTGCCAGCAGCTTAAGCGGGAGTGGCGAGACCCAGTACTTC. Protein product: CASSLSGSGETQYF. The variable domain in full, with the rest retrieved from reference TRBV7-6 and TRBJ2-5, is GAGVSQSPRYKVTKRGQDVALRCDPISGHVSLYWYRQALGQGPEFLTYFNYEAQQDKSGLPNDRFSAERPEGSISTLTIQRTEQRDSAMYRCASSLSGSGETQYFGPGTRLLVL.

J is TRBJ2-5 and V is TRBV7-8, with a tentative D call TRBD2 (6 bases). Germline CDR1 SGHVS, CDR2 FQNEAQ. This CDR3 spans 14 amino acids. The germline V and J ends were trimmed by 3 bases and 3 bases, with 11 bases remaining between them. The CDR3: CASSLGGFEETQYF. The CDR3 DNA is TGTGCCAGCAGCTTGGGGGGTTTCGAAGAGACCCAGTACTTC.

This clone was observed a few times. The chain links TRBV6-1 to TRBJ1-5, with D possibly TRBD1 on 6 matching bases. Germline V gene lookup returns CDR1 MNHNS and CDR2 SASEGT. The CDR3 totals 13 residues. V gave up 0 bases and J gave up 6 bases, with 6 bases separating them. CDR3 DNA sequence: TGTGCCAGCAGTGAAGCAGGGGGTCAGCCCCAGCATTTT. Its translation: CASSEAGGQPQHF.

This chain joins TRBV4-3 and TRBJ2-3; perhaps TRBD2 as D (5 bases). With 1 base removed from V and 9 bases from J, the gap between germline ends came to 14 bases. The CDR3 spans 14 residues. Germline V gene data show CDR1 as LGHNA and CDR2 as YSLEER. The CDR3 nucleotides are TGCGCCAGCAGCCAAGTCCTGGCGGGTGGAACGCAGTATTTT. Translated, it gives CASSQVLAGGTQYF.

This clone was observed a single time. The rearrangement uses TRBV19 and TRBJ2-6; no definite D call. V was shortened by 5 bases and J by 0 bases, with 5 bases between the two germline ends. The length of the CDR3 is 14 residues. Germline CDR1 LNHDA, CDR2 SQIVND (reference sequence). The CDR3 sequence: CASSLGSGANVLTF. The DNA for the CDR3 is TGTGCCAGTAGTTTAGGCTCTGGGGCCAACGTCCTGACTTTC.

The chain carries TRBV10-3 and TRBJ1-3; a weak D match, TRBD1 (5 bases). Trimming cost V 8 bases and J 2 bases, with 13 bases left between them. CDR1 is ENHRY, CDR2 SYGVKD, per germline. The CDR3 has 14 residues. Here the CDR3 DNA reads TGTGCCATCCGCGGCAGGGTGGCTGGAAACACCATATATTTT. Translated, it gives CAIRGRVAGNTIYF.

The J gene is TRBJ1-6, the V gene TRBV4-3; 8 bases fit TRBD1. V shed 0 bases, J shed 7 bases, and the junction held 11 bases outside the gene matches. The CDR3 loop spans 18 amino acids. The germline CDR1 and CDR2 sequences are LGHNA and YSLEER. CDR3 in amino acids: CASSQDGAQGARNSPLHF. The CDR3 DNA follows: TGCGCCAGCAGCCAAGATGGGGCTCAGGGGGCTCGAAATTCACCCCTCCACTTT.

The chain employs TRBV7-6 and TRBJ2-7, with D possibly matching TRBD2 (6 bases). In germline, CDR1 is SGHVS, CDR2 FNYEAQ. The CDR3 consists of 13 residues. Trimming cost V 4 bases and J 6 bases, with 13 bases left between them. In DNA, the CDR3 is TGTGCCAGCAGCTCCGGGGGACCCGGCGAGCAGTACTTC. Amino acids: CASSSGGPGEQYF.

V and J are TRBV7-9 and TRBJ2-1; D possibly matches TRBD1 or TRBD2 (5 bases each). V was shortened by 4 bases and J by 6 bases, with 10 bases between the two germline ends. This CDR3 is built from 13 residues. Per germline, CDR1 SEHNR and CDR2 FQNEAQ (reference sequence). Here the CDR3 reads CASSSSGANEQFF. The CDR3 DNA follows: TGTGCCAGCAGCTCTTCCGGGGCCAATGAGCAGTTCTTC.

This chain links TRBV30 with TRBJ2-7; possibly TRBD2 for D (5 bases). Trimming stripped 4 bases from V and 6 bases from J, with 19 bases between. Germline CDR1 and CDR2: GTSNPN and SVGIG (reference sequence). This CDR3 has 14 amino acids. CDR3 sequence: CAWTPGSPSGEQYF. CDR3 nucleotide sequence: TGTGCCTGGACCCCGGGGTCACCGTCCGGCGAGCAGTACTTC.

Only one count was recorded for this clone. V usage is TRBV2 and J usage is TRBJ2-7; 9 positions agree with TRBD2. CDR3 length: 17 residues. The V and J ends lost 4 bases and 0 bases, in that order; junction bases with no gene match: 10. Germline V lookup: CDR1 SNHLY, CDR2 FYNNEI. The chain's CDR3 is CASSAPAGGESSYEQYF. The CDR3 DNA sequence: TGTGCCAGCAGTGCCCCGGCGGGGGGGGAGAGCTCCTACGAGCAGTACTTC.

This clone has a single count. This chain uses TRBV10-3 with TRBJ2-2; D may be TRBD1 or TRBD2 (5 bases each). CDR1 and CDR2 (germline): ENHRY, SYGVKD. The CDR3 is made up of 14 amino acids. V lost 4 bases and J lost 6, with 12 bases in between. CDR3 nucleotides: TGTGCCATCAGTGGGGACCCCCGGGCCGGGGAGCTGTTTTTT. Protein sequence: CAISGDPRAGELFF.

The rearrangement links TRBV27 to TRBJ2-1, with 9 bases fitting TRBD2. Germline CDR1 reads MNHEY; CDR2 reads SMNVEV (reference sequence). V gave up 1 base and J gave up 5 bases; unmatched junction bases: 6. The CDR3 loop spans 16 amino acids. The CDR3 DNA reads TGTGCCAGCAGTTTATGGTTCGGACTAGCGCACAATGAGCAGTTCTTC. It codes for CASSLWFGLAHNEQFF.